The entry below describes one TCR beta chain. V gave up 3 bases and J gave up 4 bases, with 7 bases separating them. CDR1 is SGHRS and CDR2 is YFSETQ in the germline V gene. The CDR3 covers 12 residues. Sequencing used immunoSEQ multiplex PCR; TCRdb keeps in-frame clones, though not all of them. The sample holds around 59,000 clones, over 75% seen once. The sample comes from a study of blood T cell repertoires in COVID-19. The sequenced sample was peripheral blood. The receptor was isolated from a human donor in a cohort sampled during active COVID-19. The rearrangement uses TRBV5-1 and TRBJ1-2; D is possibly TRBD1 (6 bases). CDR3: CASSSDSYGYTF. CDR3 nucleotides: TGCGCCAGCAGCTCGGACAGCTATGGCTACACCTTC.